The 6 T cell receptor beta chains given below trace back to one sample, sequenced in a study of T cells in women clearing cervical HPV infection. The method was immunoSEQ multiplex PCR; TCRdb's version includes in-frame clones alone and lacks a portion of them. Its listing shows tens of thousands of clones. Material for sequencing was blood buffy coat. These receptors were taken from a woman between 18 and 70 years old with a cervical HPV16 infection that either progressed to CIN3+ or cleared (not recorded which).

Note on this clone: Read data end 3 residues before the CDR3 end; the end is taken from the germline J gene. The gene calls are TRBV7-3 and TRBJ1-2; D is unclear. The CDR3 sequence is 13 residues long. Germline V CDR1 and CDR2: SGHTA, FQGTGA. The sequenced part of the CDR3 DNA is TGTGCCAGCAGCTTAATAACCACAGATACC. It translates to CASSLITTDT. The entire CDR3 sequence reads CASSLITTDTYTF.

Concerning this clone itself: With the read ending 3 residues before the CDR3 end, the germline J gene is used to fill in that end. The chain combines TRBV7-2 with TRBJ1-2, with D unclear. CDR1 is SGHTA and CDR2 is FQGNSA in the germline V gene. The ends were cut back, 1 base at V and 4 bases at J, with 7 bases in the middle. This CDR3 has 13 residues. CDR3 in amino acids: CASSLVAGYGYTF. The sequenced part of the CDR3 DNA is TGTGCCAGCAGCTTAGTCGCAGGCTATGGC.

About this clone: The CDR3 end lies 3 residues beyond the end of the read and is filled in from the germline J gene. The chain combines TRBV28 with TRBJ2-7; a weak D match, TRBD2 (5 bases). CDR3 length equals 12 residues. The ends were cut back, 2 bases at V and 3 bases at J, with 5 bases in the middle. The V gene's germline CDR1 is MDHEN and CDR2 SYDVKM. The CDR3 sequence is CASSLRGYEQYF. The sequenced part of the CDR3 DNA is TGTGCCAGCAGTTTACGGGGCTACGAG.

A word on this clone: The CDR3 end is not reached by the read, which stops 3 residues before it; the germline J gene fills it in. J is TRBJ2-1 and V is TRBV7-2, with 12 bases lining up with TRBD2. This CDR3 comprises 12 residues. Germline V gene lookup returns CDR1 SGHTA and CDR2 FQGNSA. V lost 10 bases to trimming and J lost 9 bases; unmatched junction nucleotides: 4. The CDR3 sequence is CATTSGSVEQFF. CDR3 DNA, as far as it was read: TGTGCCACGACTAGCGGGAGTGTTGAG.

In the case of this clone: The CDR3 goes on 3 residues after the read ends, and that part is filled in from the germline J gene. V and J are TRBV20-1 and TRBJ2-3; possible D gene TRBD2, 5 bases. Germline CDR1 reads DFQATT; CDR2 reads SNEGSKA (reference sequence). The CDR3 consists of 14 residues. The CDR3 loop is CSVNPSAGMKTQYF. The covered CDR3 bases are TGCAGTGTTAATCCCAGCGCGGGTATGAAGACG.

As regards this clone: Sequencing ends 3 residues short of the CDR3 end; the germline J gene provides the rest. The V gene is TRBV6-4, the J gene TRBJ2-1; 8 positions agree with TRBD2. There are 15 residues in the CDR3. Germline assignment: CDR1 MRHNA and CDR2 SNTAGT. The trim removed 3 bases at V and 8 bases at J, leaving 9 bases unmatched. The covered CDR3 bases are TGTGCCAGCAGTGAGGGGAGCGGGAGTGGCGATGAG. It encodes CASSEGSGSGDE. The entire CDR3 protein is CASSEGSGSGDEQFF.